The subject of this entry is one T cell receptor (beta chain). Its cognate antigen is unknown. CDR3 size: 17 residues. V lost 2 bases to trimming and J lost 2 bases; unmatched junction nucleotides: 9. The germline CDR1 and CDR2 sequences are MNHEY and SVGEGT. PCR positivity dates ran from March to December 2020, preceding US Alpha, Beta and Delta variants. One entry per CDR3 protein results from TCRdb running MiXCR on the PCR reads. The data hold about 20,000 distinct CDR3 sequences, with roughly 64% observed a single time. This entry is derived from a study of vaccination and CD4 T cells after COVID-19. Whole-study findings and limits: SARS-CoV-2-reactive clonotypes rose nonsignificantly, with the median going from approximately 21 to 38.

The source was CD4+ T cells from blood, collected before SARS-CoV-2 vaccination. The TCR sequence derives from a human donor who had recovered from COVID-19. This chain links TRBV6-2 or TRBV6-3 with TRBJ1-5; TRBD1 agrees at 7 bases. CDR3: CASSYPEGARRNQPQHF. The DNA for the CDR3 is TGTGCCAGCAGTTACCCCGAGGGGGCGCGACGCAATCAGCCCCAGCATTTT.